These 9 T cell receptor beta chains were sequenced from one sample in a study of siplizumab effects on memory and regulatory T cells. TCRdb's table, derived via immunoSEQ multiplex PCR, lists solely in-frame clones and lacks some. Here the sample spans around 100,000 clones, 94% being singletons. Sequenced input: non-Treg CD4+ T cells sorted from blood. The origin of the receptors is a human donor in good health.

This clone was counted a single time. This rearrangement joins TRBV19 to TRBJ2-7; tentative D call: TRBD1 (5 bases). Trimming removed 6 bases at V and 2 bases at J, with 20 bases between. Germline CDR1 LNHDA, CDR2 SQIVND (reference sequence). The CDR3 is made up of 16 amino acids. In DNA, the CDR3 is TGTGCCAGTAGCTCACTAACAGGCTTAGGACCCTACGAGCAGTACTTC. It specifies CASSSLTGLGPYEQYF.

This sequence joins TRBV28 and TRBJ2-4; D remains ambiguous. This CDR3 contains 12 residues. V was clipped by 4 bases and J by 8 bases, with 9 bases between them. The germline V gene has CDR1 MDHEN and CDR2 SYDVKM. CDR3 nucleotide sequence: TGTGCCAGCAGTTCTAGGGTCGACATTCAGTACTTC. Protein sequence: CASSSRVDIQYF.

J is TRBJ2-1 and V is TRBV5-1, with D possibly matching TRBD1 (5 bases). CDR1 and CDR2 from the germline V gene are SGHRS and YFSETQ. The CDR3 runs to 14 residues. V was shortened by 7 bases and J by 6 bases, with 17 bases between the two germline ends. CDR3 coding DNA: TGCGCCAGCTTTCCAGACGACAGTACCAATGAGCAGTTCTTC. It is translated as CASFPDDSTNEQFF.

The chain links TRBV7-8 to TRBJ2-1, with D perhaps matching TRBD2 (6 bases). V lost 3 bases and J lost 7, with 16 bases in between. Germline V lookup: CDR1 SGHVS, CDR2 FQNEAQ. The CDR3 is made up of 15 amino acids. DNA of the CDR3: TGTGCCAGCAGCTTGGCCACGGGAGTAAGAAATGAGCAGTTCTTC. Protein: CASSLATGVRNEQFF.

The rearrangement joins TRBV6-4 to TRBJ2-2; a weak D match, TRBD2 (6 bases). Germline loops: CDR1 MRHNA, CDR2 SNTAGT. Trimming removed 2 bases from V and 4 bases from J, with 11 bases in between. The CDR3 extends over 15 amino acids. The CDR3 DNA reads as TGTGCCAGCAGTGACGTCGGGGGATCCACCGGGGAGCTGTTTTTT. Translated, it gives CASSDVGGSTGELFF.

The DNA for the CDR3 is TGTGCCAGCAGTCCCGCCGGTGGAGGCTTGGAAGCTTTCTTT. It codes for CASSPAGGGLEAFF. The chain joins TRBV28 to TRBJ1-1; D call uncertain. The CDR3 loop spans 14 amino acids. The V gene lost 5 bases and the J gene lost 8 bases, with 18 bases spanning the gap. CDR1 and CDR2 from the germline V gene are MDHEN and SYDVKM.

V gene TRBV6-1 combines with J gene TRBJ2-7; TRBD1 aligns across 7 bases. Trimming took 4 bases from V and 1 from J; bases not matched to a gene: 1. Germline V lookup: CDR1 MNHNS, CDR2 SASEGT. This CDR3 has 13 residues. CDR3 nucleotides: TGTGCCAGCAGTGTGACAGGGTCCTACGAGCAGTACTTC. Translated, it gives CASSVTGSYEQYF.

The chain carries TRBV7-6 and TRBJ1-2; D remains unclear. The length of the CDR3 is 14 residues. CDR1 is SGHVS, CDR2 FNYEAQ, per germline. Trimming cost V 1 base and J 2 bases, with 8 bases left between them. As DNA, the CDR3 is TGTGCCAGCAGCTTAGGAGCAGGAAACTATGGCTACACCTTC. This sequence encodes CASSLGAGNYGYTF.

The V and J genes are TRBV7-2 and TRBJ2-5; 9 nucleotides agree with TRBD2. The germline V gene has CDR1 SGHTA and CDR2 FQGNSA. This CDR3 is built from 15 residues. The V segment lost 2 bases and the J segment 2 bases; nucleotides outside the gene matches: 3. The CDR3 spells CASSLNAGGQETQYF. In nucleotides, the CDR3 is TGTGCCAGCAGCTTAAACGCGGGAGGGCAAGAGACCCAGTACTTC.